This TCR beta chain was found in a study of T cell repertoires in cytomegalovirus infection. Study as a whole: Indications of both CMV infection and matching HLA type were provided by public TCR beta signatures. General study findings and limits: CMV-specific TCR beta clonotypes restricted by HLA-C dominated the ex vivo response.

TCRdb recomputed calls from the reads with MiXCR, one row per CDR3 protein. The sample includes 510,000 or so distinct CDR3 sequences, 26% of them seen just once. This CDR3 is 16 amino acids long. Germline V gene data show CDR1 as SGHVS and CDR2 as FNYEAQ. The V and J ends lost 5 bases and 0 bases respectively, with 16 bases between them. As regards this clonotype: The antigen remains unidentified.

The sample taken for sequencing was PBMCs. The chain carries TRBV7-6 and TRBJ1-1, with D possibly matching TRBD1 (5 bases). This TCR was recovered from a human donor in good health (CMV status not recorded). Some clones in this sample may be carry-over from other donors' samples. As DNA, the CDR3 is TGTGCCAGCAGCCCAGGGCCCAATTCAATGAACACTGAAGCTTTCTTT. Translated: CASSPGPNSMNTEAFF. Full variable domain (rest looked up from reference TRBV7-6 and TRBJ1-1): GAGVSQSPRYKVTKRGQDVALRCDPISGHVSLYWYRQALGQGPEFLTYFNYEAQQDKSGLPNDRFSAERPEGSISTLTIQRTEQRDSAMYRCASSPGPNSMNTEAFFGQGTRLTVV.